This T cell receptor beta chain appears in the sequencing data of a study of beta chain features in type 1 diabetes. Germline V gene sequence: CDR1 SGHRS, CDR2 YFSETQ. With V trimmed by 0 bases and J by 3 bases, 12 bases remained unmatched. This CDR3 contains 17 residues. The authors reverse transcribed all of the isolated RNA, so sequencing captured expressed TCRB transcripts. Assay used: immunoSEQ multiplex PCR; TCRdb lists only in-frame clones, some missing. Among fewer than 900,000 clones listed, roughly 15% were seen once. The clonotype comes from a woman aged 18 to 35 in good health. Material: naive CD4+ T cells from blood. The genes are TRBV5-1 and TRBJ2-7; 7 positions match TRBD2. The CDR3 here is CASSLASGHPKFYEQYF. DNA of the CDR3: TGCGCCAGCAGCTTGGCTAGCGGACACCCAAAATTCTACGAGCAGTACTTC.